These T cell receptor beta chains were read from a single sample in a study of blood T cell repertoires in COVID-19. Libraries were prepared by immunoSEQ multiplex PCR; TCRdb keeps only in-frame clonotypes and omits some of them. Of 250,000 to 350,000 clones in the sample, approximately 83% were seen once. Sequencing input: PBMCs or T cells enriched from blood (not recorded which). These receptor sequences come from a woman aged 25-40 years who had recovered from COVID-19. The CDR3 runs from the conserved cysteine through the conserved F or W. The order of the fields is D gene, J gene, clone size, V gene, CDR3 protein, CDR3 DNA. The D gene is left open where the match is weak. Size tells how often a clone was seen (once, few, many) or the class of an expanded clone, and some rows leave it out.

-	TRBJ1-1	-	TRBV7-9	CASSTSGGFAFF	TGTGCCAGCAGCACCTCGGGGGGTTTCGCTTTCTTT
TRBD2	TRBJ2-1	-	TRBV5-8	CASSSTSVNEQFF	TGTGCCAGCAGCTCAACTAGCGTCAATGAGCAGTTCTTC
-	TRBJ2-1	-	TRBV21-1	CASRIGLAGVGEQFF	TGTGCCAGCAGAATAGGACTAGCGGGAGTGGGAGAGCAGTTCTTC
TRBD1	TRBJ1-1	-	TRBV18	CASSPPGTGGEYTEAFF	TGTGCCAGCTCACCACCAGGGACAGGCGGAGAATACACTGAAGCTTTCTTT
TRBD1	TRBJ1-4	-	TRBV28	CASSLSYGGQGNEKLFF	TGTGCCAGCAGTTTATCTTATGGGGGACAGGGGAATGAAAAACTGTTTTTT
TRBD1	TRBJ1-3	-	TRBV3-1/TRBV3-2	CASSHGQGRNTIYF	TGTGCCAGCAGCCACGGACAGGGAAGAAACACCATATATTTT
-	TRBJ1-1	few	TRBV25-1	CASSDQGSNTEAFF	TGTGCCAGCAGTGATCAGGGGTCGAACACTGAAGCTTTCTTT
-	TRBJ2-1	-	TRBV11-3	CASSLSGLQNEQFF	TGTGCCAGCAGCTTATCGGGTCTTCAAAATGAGCAGTTCTTC
TRBD1	TRBJ2-7	-	TRBV7-9	CASSSGGQGSYEQYF	TGTGCCAGCAGCTCTGGGGGACAGGGTTCCTACGAGCAGTACTTC
TRBD2	TRBJ2-2	-	TRBV2	CASQGRGRTGTGELFF	TGTGCCAGCCAGGGACGCGGGAGGACGGGCACCGGGGAGCTGTTTTTT
-	TRBJ1-5	-	TRBV5-1	CASSLDGGGNQPQHF	TGCGCCAGCAGCTTGGACGGAGGGGGCAATCAGCCCCAGCATTTT
-	TRBJ1-6	few	TRBV10-2	CASSEPYNSPLHF	TGCGCCAGCAGTGAGCCATATAATTCACCCCTCCACTTT
-	TRBJ2-5	once	TRBV10-3	CAISEGKKTQYF	TGTGCCATCAGTGAGGGCAAAAAGACCCAGTACTTC
TRBD1	TRBJ1-4	few	TRBV15	CATSSEAGTGQEKLFF	TGTGCCACCAGCAGTGAAGCCGGGACAGGGCAGGAAAAACTGTTTTTT
TRBD1	TRBJ2-5	-	TRBV28	CASSFAHRQGQETQYF	TGTGCCAGCAGTTTCGCCCATCGACAGGGGCAAGAGACCCAGTACTTC
-	TRBJ2-7	-	TRBV6-5	CASRRFRLESDEQYF	TGTGCCAGCAGGAGGTTCAGACTAGAATCGGACGAGCAGTACTTC
TRBD2	TRBJ2-7	-	TRBV5-1	CASSSGLATDEQYF	TGCGCCAGCAGCTCAGGACTAGCGACAGACGAGCAGTACTTC
-	TRBJ1-2	-	TRBV2	CASRLREAANYGYTF	TGTGCCAGCAGACTCAGAGAGGCAGCTAACTATGGCTACACCTTC
TRBD1	TRBJ2-5	-	TRBV24-1	CATSDSRTGKETQYF	TGTGCCACCAGTGATTCCAGGACAGGGAAAGAGACCCAGTACTTC
-	TRBJ2-7	-	TRBV2	CASSRTEQYF	TGTGCCAGCAGCCGCACAGAGCAGTACTTC
TRBD1	TRBJ1-1	-	TRBV6-5	CASSYPQGARAFF	TGTGCCAGCAGTTACCCACAGGGGGCTAGAGCTTTCTTT
-	TRBJ1-2	-	TRBV24-1	CATSGVGDNYGYTF	TGTGCCACCAGTGGGGTGGGCGATAACTATGGCTACACCTTC
TRBD1	TRBJ2-2	-	TRBV24-1	CATSDLEAGRTGSTGELFF	TGTGCCACCAGTGACCTAGAGGCGGGGAGGACAGGGAGCACCGGGGAGCTGTTTTTT
TRBD1	TRBJ1-1	few	TRBV6-5	CASRYRQGTEAFF	TGTGCCAGCAGATACAGACAGGGCACTGAAGCTTTCTTT
TRBD2	TRBJ2-5	-	TRBV27	CASTSEASGRGETQYF	TGTGCCAGCACCTCTGAGGCCAGCGGGAGAGGGGAGACCCAGTACTTC
-	TRBJ1-3	-	TRBV5-1	CASSLGGGGSSGNTIYF	TGCGCCAGCAGCTTGGGCGGGGGCGGCAGCTCTGGAAACACCATATATTTT
TRBD1	TRBJ2-1	-	TRBV19	CASSMGQAENEQFF	TGTGCCAGTAGTATGGGACAGGCGGAGAATGAGCAGTTCTTC
-	TRBJ2-5	-	TRBV6-5	CASSDSPGETQYF	TGTGCCAGCAGTGACTCCCCAGGGGAGACCCAGTACTTC
TRBD1	TRBJ1-1	-	TRBV2	CASRAGQVHTEAFF	TGTGCCAGCAGGGCGGGACAGGTGCACACTGAAGCTTTCTTT
TRBD1	TRBJ1-2	once	TRBV14	CASSQEATGVYGYTF	TGTGCCAGCAGCCAAGAAGCGACAGGGGTTTATGGCTACACCTTC
-	TRBJ1-1	once	TRBV6-1	CASSESGLNTEAFF	TGTGCCAGCAGTGAATCAGGATTGAACACTGAAGCTTTCTTT
TRBD2	TRBJ2-3	-	TRBV2	CASSGSPGLPTDTQYF	TGTGCCAGCAGCGGAAGTCCGGGACTACCGACAGATACGCAGTATTTT
-	TRBJ2-7	-	TRBV7-9	CATRTGLREQYF	TGTGCCACCCGAACAGGACTACGAGAGCAGTACTTC
-	TRBJ1-1	-	TRBV9	CASSVVSDTEAFF	TGTGCCAGCAGCGTAGTCTCGGACACTGAAGCTTTCTTT
-	TRBJ2-4	-	TRBV23-1	CASSPKQGAAKNIQYF	TGCGCCAGCAGTCCAAAACAGGGAGCGGCCAAAAACATTCAGTACTTC
TRBD1	TRBJ1-5	once	TRBV30	CAWSVTRDSLYSNQPQHF	TGTGCCTGGAGTGTAACCCGGGACAGCCTCTATAGCAATCAGCCCCAGCATTTT
-	TRBJ1-3	-	TRBV2	CASRGYSGNTIYF	TGTGCCAGCAGGGGCTACTCTGGAAACACCATATATTTT
-	TRBJ2-7	-	TRBV18	CASSLRALYYEQYF	TGTGCCAGCTCACTGAGAGCCCTTTACTACGAGCAGTACTTC
-	TRBJ2-7	-	TRBV25-1	CASSGPGDEQYF	TGTGCCAGCAGTGGACCGGGGGACGAGCAGTACTTC
-	TRBJ1-5	-	TRBV19	CASSIRGGNQPQHF	TGTGCCAGTAGTATTAGAGGAGGCAATCAGCCCCAGCATTTT
-	TRBJ1-2	-	TRBV12-3/TRBV12-4	CASSESTGYGYTF	TGTGCCAGCAGTGAGTCCACAGGGTATGGCTACACCTTC
-	TRBJ1-2	-	TRBV30	CAWRSYGYTF	TGTGCCTGGCGTTCGTATGGCTACACCTTC
-	TRBJ1-2	few	TRBV6-1	CASSEAAGVVHGYTF	TGTGCCAGCAGTGAAGCGGCGGGGGTGGTTCATGGCTACACCTTC
-	TRBJ1-1	once	TRBV18	CASSPLARNTEAFF	TGTGCCAGCTCACCCTTAGCTAGGAACACTGAAGCTTTCTTT
TRBD1	TRBJ1-1	-	TRBV27	CASGDEGAIRAFF	TGTGCCAGCGGAGACGAGGGGGCGATCCGAGCTTTCTTT
TRBD1	TRBJ1-1	-	TRBV19	CASSSGTGTYTEAFF	TGTGCCAGTAGCTCCGGGACAGGGACCTACACTGAAGCTTTCTTT
-	TRBJ2-3	-	TRBV18	CASSPGLLAFSDTQYF	TGTGCCAGCTCACCAGGCTTGCTGGCATTTTCAGATACGCAGTATTTT
-	TRBJ2-7	-	TRBV5-1	CASSSHNEQYF	TGCGCCAGCAGCTCCCACAACGAGCAGTACTTC
-	TRBJ1-4	-	TRBV6-4	CASSEFGGANEKLFF	TGTGCCAGCAGTGAATTTGGAGGGGCTAATGAAAAACTGTTTTTT
TRBD1	TRBJ2-1	-	TRBV6-4	CASRRRDRGTYNEQFF	TGTGCCAGCAGACGCCGGGACAGGGGTACCTACAATGAGCAGTTCTTC
-	TRBJ1-5	-	TRBV12-3/TRBV12-4	CASSLPPQHF	TGTGCCAGCAGTTTACCACCCCAGCATTTT
-	TRBJ2-7	-	TRBV6-5	CASSQRLLVWQYF	TGTGCCAGCAGTCAGCGGCTCCTCGTATGGCAGTACTTC
TRBD1	TRBJ1-3	-	TRBV28	CASKGRDRVRSGNTIYF	TGTGCCAGCAAAGGTCGCGACAGGGTCCGCTCTGGAAACACCATATATTTT
-	TRBJ1-1	-	TRBV6-5	CASSTGPGAFF	TGTGCCAGCAGTACCGGCCCGGGGGCTTTCTTT